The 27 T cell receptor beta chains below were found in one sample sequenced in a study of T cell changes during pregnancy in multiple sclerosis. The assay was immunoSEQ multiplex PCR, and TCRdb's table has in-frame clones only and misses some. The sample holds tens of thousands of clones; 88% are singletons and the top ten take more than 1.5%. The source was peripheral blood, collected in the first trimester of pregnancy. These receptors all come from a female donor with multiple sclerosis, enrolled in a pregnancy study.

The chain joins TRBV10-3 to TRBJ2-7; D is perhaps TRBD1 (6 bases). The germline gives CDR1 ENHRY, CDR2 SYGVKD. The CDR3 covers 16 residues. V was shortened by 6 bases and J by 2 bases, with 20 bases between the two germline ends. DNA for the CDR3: TGTGCCATCAGGGATGTTATGGGACACCCGGCCTACGAGCAGTACTTC. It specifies CAIRDVMGHPAYEQYF.

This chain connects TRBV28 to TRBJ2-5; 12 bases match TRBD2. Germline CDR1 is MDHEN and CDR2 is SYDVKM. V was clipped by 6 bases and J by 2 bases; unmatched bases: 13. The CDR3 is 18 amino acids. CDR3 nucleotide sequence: TGTGCCAGCAGCCCCCCACTAGCGGGAGGTACAATGCAAGAGACCCAGTACTTC. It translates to CASSPPLAGGTMQETQYF.

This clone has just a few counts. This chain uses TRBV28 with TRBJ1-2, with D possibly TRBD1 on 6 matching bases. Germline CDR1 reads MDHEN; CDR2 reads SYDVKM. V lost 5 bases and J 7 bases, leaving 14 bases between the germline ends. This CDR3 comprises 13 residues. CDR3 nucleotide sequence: TGTGCCAGCAGTGCACCGGGACAAAGTGGCTACACCTTC. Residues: CASSAPGQSGYTF.

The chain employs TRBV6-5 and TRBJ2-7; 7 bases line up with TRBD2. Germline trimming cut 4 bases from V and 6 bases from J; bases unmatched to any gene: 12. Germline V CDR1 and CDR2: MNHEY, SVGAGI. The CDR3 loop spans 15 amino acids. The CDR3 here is CASSSLLAGTVEQYF. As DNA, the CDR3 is TGTGCCAGCAGTTCCCTTTTAGCGGGCACCGTCGAGCAGTACTTC.

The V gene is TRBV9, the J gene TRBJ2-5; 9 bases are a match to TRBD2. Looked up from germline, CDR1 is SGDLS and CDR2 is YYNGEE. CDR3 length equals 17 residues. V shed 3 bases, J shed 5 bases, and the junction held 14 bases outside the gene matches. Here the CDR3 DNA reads TGTGCCAGCAGCGCCGGACTTAGCGGGAGAAAGGGTGAGACCCAGTACTTC. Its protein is CASSAGLSGRKGETQYF.

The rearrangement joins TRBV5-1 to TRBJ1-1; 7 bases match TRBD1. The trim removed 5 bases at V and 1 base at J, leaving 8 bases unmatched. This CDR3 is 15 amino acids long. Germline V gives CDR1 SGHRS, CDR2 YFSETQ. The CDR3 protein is CASSLTGPPNTEAFF. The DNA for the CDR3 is TGCGCCAGCAGTTTGACAGGGCCACCGAACACTGAAGCTTTCTTT.

CDR3 residues: CASSPRTGGANQPQHF. CDR3 in DNA: TGTGCCAGCAGTCCGAGGACAGGGGGCGCGAATCAGCCCCAGCATTTT. The rearrangement links TRBV25-1 to TRBJ1-5; TRBD1 aligns across 11 bases. The CDR3 loop spans 16 amino acids. V dropped 5 bases and J dropped 4; count of bases not matched to a gene: 7. Germline V CDR1 and CDR2: MGHDK, SYGVNS.

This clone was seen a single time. In DNA form, the CDR3 reads TGTGCCAGCAGTGCCCGGGACAACTCTGGAAACACCATATATTTT. This codes for CASSARDNSGNTIYF. The chain is built from TRBV25-1 and TRBJ1-3; D might be TRBD1 (6 bases). Trimming removed 4 bases at V and 0 bases at J, with 10 bases between. CDR3 length: 15 amino acids. Germline CDR1 and CDR2: MGHDK and SYGVNS.

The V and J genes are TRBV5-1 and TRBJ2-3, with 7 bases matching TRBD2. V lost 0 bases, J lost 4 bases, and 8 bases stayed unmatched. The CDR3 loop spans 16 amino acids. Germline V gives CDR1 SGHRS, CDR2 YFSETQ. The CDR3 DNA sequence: TGCGCCAGCAGCTTGGCGGGCGGGAGCGGAGCAGATACGCAGTATTTT. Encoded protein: CASSLAGGSGADTQYF.

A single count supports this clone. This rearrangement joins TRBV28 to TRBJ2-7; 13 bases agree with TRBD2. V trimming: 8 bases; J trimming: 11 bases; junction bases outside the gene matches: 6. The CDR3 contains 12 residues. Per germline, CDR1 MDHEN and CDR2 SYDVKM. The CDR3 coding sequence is TGTGCCAGCTTCGGACTAGCGGGAGAAGAGTACTTC. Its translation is CASFGLAGEEYF. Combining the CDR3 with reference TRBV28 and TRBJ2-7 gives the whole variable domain DVKVTQSSRYLVKRTGEKVFLECVQDMDHENMFWYRQDPGLGLRLIYFSYDVKMKEKGDIPEGYSVSREKKERFSLILESASTNQTSMYLCASFGLAGEEYFGPGTRLTVT.

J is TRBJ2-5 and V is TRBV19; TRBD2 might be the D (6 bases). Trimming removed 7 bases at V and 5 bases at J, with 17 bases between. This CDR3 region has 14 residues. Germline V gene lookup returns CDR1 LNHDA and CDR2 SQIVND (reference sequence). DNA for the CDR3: TGTGCCAGTACCCCGGAGGGTAGCCGGGAGACCCAGTACTTC. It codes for CASTPEGSRETQYF.

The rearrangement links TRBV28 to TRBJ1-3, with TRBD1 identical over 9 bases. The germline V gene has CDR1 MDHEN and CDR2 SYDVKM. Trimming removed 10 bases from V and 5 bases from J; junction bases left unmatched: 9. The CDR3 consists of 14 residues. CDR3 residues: CATRTGGVRNTIYF. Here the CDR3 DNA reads TGTGCCACCCGAACAGGGGGCGTTCGAAACACCATATATTTT. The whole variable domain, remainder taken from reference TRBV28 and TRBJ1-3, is DVKVTQSSRYLVKRTGEKVFLECVQDMDHENMFWYRQDPGLGLRLIYFSYDVKMKEKGDIPEGYSVSREKKERFSLILESASTNQTSMYLCATRTGGVRNTIYFGEGSWLTVV.

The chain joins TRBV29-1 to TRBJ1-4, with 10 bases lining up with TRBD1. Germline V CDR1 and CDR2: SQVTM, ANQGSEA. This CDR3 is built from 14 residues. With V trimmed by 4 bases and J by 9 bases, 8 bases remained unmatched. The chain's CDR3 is CSVVPRDRGQKLFF. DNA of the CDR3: TGCAGCGTTGTCCCGCGGGACAGGGGCCAAAAACTGTTTTTT.

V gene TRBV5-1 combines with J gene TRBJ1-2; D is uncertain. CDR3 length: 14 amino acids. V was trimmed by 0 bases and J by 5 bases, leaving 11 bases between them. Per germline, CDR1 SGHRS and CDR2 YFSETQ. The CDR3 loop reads CASSLVSESYGYTF. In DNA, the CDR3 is TGCGCCAGCAGCTTGGTGTCGGAGAGTTATGGCTACACCTTC.

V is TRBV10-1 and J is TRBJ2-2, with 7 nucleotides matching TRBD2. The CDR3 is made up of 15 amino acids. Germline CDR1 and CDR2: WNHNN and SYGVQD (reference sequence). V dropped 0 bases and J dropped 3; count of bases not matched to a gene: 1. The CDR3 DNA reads TGCGCCAGCAGTGAGTCTGCGGGGGACACCGGGGAGCTGTTTTTT. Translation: CASSESAGDTGELFF.

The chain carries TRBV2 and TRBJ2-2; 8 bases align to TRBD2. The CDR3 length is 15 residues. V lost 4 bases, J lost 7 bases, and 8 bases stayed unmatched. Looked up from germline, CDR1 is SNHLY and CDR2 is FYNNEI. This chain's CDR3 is CASSALAGVGGELFF. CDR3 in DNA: TGTGCCAGCAGTGCCCTAGCGGGTGTGGGCGGGGAGCTGTTTTTT.

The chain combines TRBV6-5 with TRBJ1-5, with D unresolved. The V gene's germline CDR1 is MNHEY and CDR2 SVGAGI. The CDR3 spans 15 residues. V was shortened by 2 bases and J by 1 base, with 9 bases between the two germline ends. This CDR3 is CASSYDPGSNQPQHF. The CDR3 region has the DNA TGTGCCAGCAGTTACGATCCGGGGAGCAATCAGCCCCAGCATTTT.

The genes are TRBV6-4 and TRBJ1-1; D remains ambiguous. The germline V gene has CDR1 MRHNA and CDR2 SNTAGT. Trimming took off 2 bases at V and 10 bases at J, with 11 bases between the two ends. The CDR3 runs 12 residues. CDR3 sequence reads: CASSDGRWAAFF. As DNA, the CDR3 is TGTGCCAGCAGTGACGGCCGTTGGGCAGCTTTCTTT.

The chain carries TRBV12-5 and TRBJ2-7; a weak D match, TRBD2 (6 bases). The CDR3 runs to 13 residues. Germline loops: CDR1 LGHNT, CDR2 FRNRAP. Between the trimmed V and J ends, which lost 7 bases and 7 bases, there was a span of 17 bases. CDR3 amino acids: CASAASAPMEQYF. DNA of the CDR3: TGTGCTAGTGCCGCTAGCGCCCCAATGGAGCAGTACTTC.

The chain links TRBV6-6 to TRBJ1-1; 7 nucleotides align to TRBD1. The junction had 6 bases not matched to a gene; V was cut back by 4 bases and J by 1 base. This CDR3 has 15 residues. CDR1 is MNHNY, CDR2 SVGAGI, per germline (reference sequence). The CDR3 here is CASSWTGQKNTEAFF. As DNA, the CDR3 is TGTGCCAGCAGTTGGACGGGACAGAAGAACACTGAAGCTTTCTTT.

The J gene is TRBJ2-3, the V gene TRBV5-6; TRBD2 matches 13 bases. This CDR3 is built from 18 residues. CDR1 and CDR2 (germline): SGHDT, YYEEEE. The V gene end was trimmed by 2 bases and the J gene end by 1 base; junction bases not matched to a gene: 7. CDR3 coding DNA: TGTGCCAGCAGCTTCGGACTAGCGGGAGTCGGGGGCACAGATACGCAGTATTTT. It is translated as CASSFGLAGVGGTDTQYF.

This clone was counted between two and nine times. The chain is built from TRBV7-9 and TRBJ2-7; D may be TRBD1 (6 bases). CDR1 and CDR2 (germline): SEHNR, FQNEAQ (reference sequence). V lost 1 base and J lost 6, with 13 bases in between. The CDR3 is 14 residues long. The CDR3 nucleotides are TGTGCCAGCAGCTTAGAGGGACACGGTGGCGAGCAGTACTTC. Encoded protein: CASSLEGHGGEQYF.

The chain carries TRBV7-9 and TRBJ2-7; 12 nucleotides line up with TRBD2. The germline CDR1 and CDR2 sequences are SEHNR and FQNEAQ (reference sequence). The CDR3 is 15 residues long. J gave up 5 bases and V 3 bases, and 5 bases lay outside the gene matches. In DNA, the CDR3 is TGTGCCAGCAGCTTCTCTAGCGGGAGGGCCCACGAGCAGTACTTC. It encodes CASSFSSGRAHEQYF.

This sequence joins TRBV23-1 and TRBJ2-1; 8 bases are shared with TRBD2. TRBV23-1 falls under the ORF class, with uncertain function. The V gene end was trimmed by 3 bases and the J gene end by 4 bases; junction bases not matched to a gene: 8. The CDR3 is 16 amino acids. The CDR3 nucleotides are TGCGCCAGCAGTCACGTACAGCGGGAGAATTACAATGAGCAGTTCTTC. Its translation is CASSHVQRENYNEQFF.

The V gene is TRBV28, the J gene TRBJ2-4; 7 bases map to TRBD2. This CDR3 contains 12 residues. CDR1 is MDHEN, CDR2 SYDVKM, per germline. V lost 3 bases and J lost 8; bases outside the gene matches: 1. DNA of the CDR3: TGTGCCAGCAGTTTGGGGGGGTACATTCAGTACTTC. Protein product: CASSLGGYIQYF.

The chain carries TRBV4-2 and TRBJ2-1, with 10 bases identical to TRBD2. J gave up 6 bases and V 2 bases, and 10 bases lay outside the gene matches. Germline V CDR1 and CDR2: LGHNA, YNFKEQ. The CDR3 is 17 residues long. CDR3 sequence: CASSQTSGILSGNEQFF. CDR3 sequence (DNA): TGTGCCAGCAGCCAAACTAGCGGGATCCTTTCAGGCAATGAGCAGTTCTTC.

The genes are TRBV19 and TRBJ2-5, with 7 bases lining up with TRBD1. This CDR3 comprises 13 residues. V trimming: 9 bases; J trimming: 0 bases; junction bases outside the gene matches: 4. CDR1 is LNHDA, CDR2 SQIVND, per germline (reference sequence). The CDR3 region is CASGTAYQETQYF. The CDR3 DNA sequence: TGTGCCAGCGGGACAGCATACCAAGAGACCCAGTACTTC. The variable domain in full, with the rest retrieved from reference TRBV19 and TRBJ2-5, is DGGITQSPKYLFRKEGQNVTLSCEQNLNHDAMYWYRQDPGQGLRLIYYSQIVNDFQKGDIAEGYSVSREKKESFPLTVTSAQKNPTAFYLCASGTAYQETQYFGPGTRLLVL.